This entry lists 20 T cell receptor beta chains sequenced from one sample in a study of CD8 T cells in ankylosing spondylitis. TCRdb reanalysed the 5' RACE reads using MiXCR and keeps one entry per CDR3 protein. The data hold under 300,000 distinct CDR3 sequences, with 9.5% to 12% observed a single time. The sequenced material came from blood, either unsorted or a sorted T cell fraction (not recorded which). These receptors all come from a male donor with ankylosing spondylitis or in good health (not recorded which).

This rearrangement joins TRBV29-1 to TRBJ2-2; a possible D gene is TRBD1 (6 bases). Per the germline V gene, CDR1 is SQVTM and CDR2 is ANQGSEA. The CDR3 runs to 12 residues. V dropped 7 bases and J dropped 7 bases, with 13 bases sitting between them. CDR3 sequence reads: CSGGQQYGELFF. DNA for the CDR3: TGCAGCGGAGGACAGCAGTACGGGGAGCTGTTTTTT.

There are many counts of this clonotype. The J gene is TRBJ2-5, the V gene TRBV5-5, with D tentatively TRBD1 (6 bases). This CDR3 comprises 14 residues. Trimming pared 1 base from V and 5 bases from J, leaving 12 bases between. Germline lookup yields CDR1 SGHKS and CDR2 YYEKEE (reference sequence). CDR3 amino acids: CASSLQQGWETQYF. The CDR3 DNA sequence: TGTGCCAGCAGCTTGCAACAGGGATGGGAGACCCAGTACTTC.

Many counts were recorded for this clonotype. The chain has TRBV12-3 or TRBV12-4 and TRBJ1-2, with no clear D. The CDR3 is 13 amino acids. The germline V and J ends were trimmed by 8 bases and 2 bases, with 12 bases remaining between them. The CDR3: CASAPSPNYGYTF. Written as DNA, the CDR3 is TGTGCCAGCGCCCCCAGCCCGAACTATGGCTACACCTTC.

This clonotype was observed many times. The rearrangement links TRBV24-1 to TRBJ2-1; 9 positions match TRBD2. V lost 4 bases and J lost 1; bases outside the gene matches: 4. The CDR3 is made up of 16 amino acids. Per the germline V gene, CDR1 is KGHDR and CDR2 is SFDVKD. The CDR3 region is CATSDVSGRSYNEQFF. CDR3 bases: TGTGCCACCAGTGACGTTAGCGGGAGATCCTACAATGAGCAGTTCTTC.

Regarding this clonotype: This may be a read error: a much more frequent sequence differs by one nucleotide. This rearrangement joins TRBV7-6 to TRBJ1-3; 8 nucleotides line up with TRBD1. Germline CDR1 SGHVS, CDR2 FNYEAQ. CDR3 length: 15 amino acids. CDR3 in DNA: TGTGCCAGCAACTTAGAGCCAGGGGGCAGAAACACCATATATTTT. Translation: CASNLEPGGRNTIYF.

This clonotype turned up a few times. With a much larger clone just one base away, this may be a read error. The genes are TRBV18 and TRBJ1-1; no definite D call. The ends were cut back, 6 bases at V and 0 bases at J, with 5 bases in the middle. Germline CDR1 and CDR2: KGHSH and LQKENI. This CDR3 has 12 residues. The CDR3 bases are TGTGCCAGCTCCACGATGAACACTGAAGCTTTCTTT. Amino acids: CASSTMNTEAFF. The variable domain in full, completed from reference TRBV18 and TRBJ1-1, reads NAGVMQNPRHLVRRRGQEARLRCSPMKGHSHVYWYRQLPEEGLKFMVYLQKENIIDESGMPKERFSAEFPKEGPSILRIQQVVRGDSAAYFCASSTMNTEAFFGQGTRLTVV.

Turning to this clonotype: A much bigger clone sits one base away, suggesting this may be a read error. V usage is TRBV6-1 and J usage is TRBJ2-7; TRBD2 agrees at 7 bases. Per germline, CDR1 MNHNS and CDR2 SASEGT. CDR3 size: 13 residues. Unmatched junction bases numbered 2, after V lost 6 bases and J lost 0 bases. This CDR3 is CASRSGNSYEQYF. CDR3 DNA: TGTGCCAGCAGGAGCGGGAACTCCTACGAGCAGTACTTC.

V and J are TRBV20-1 and TRBJ2-7; possibly TRBD2 for D (5 bases). Germline CDR1 and CDR2: DFQATT and SNEGSKA (reference sequence). V shed 1 base and J shed 11 bases, with 18 bases lying between them. The CDR3 is 13 amino acids. The CDR3 sequence: CSARGPGISVEYF. CDR3 DNA sequence: TGCAGTGCTAGAGGGCCCGGGATTTCGGTTGAGTACTTC.

V usage is TRBV9 and J usage is TRBJ2-3; D possibly corresponds to TRBD2 (5 bases). Germline V gene data show CDR1 as SGDLS and CDR2 as YYNGEE. V was cut by 0 bases and J by 9 bases, with 26 bases left in between. The CDR3 consists of 18 residues. The CDR3 loop reads CASSVENPSGSADGTQYF. The CDR3 DNA is TGTGCCAGCAGCGTAGAGAACCCGAGCGGTTCCGCCGATGGGACGCAGTATTTT. Complete variable domain (other parts from reference TRBV9 and TRBJ2-3): DSGVTQTPKHLITATGQRVTLRCSPRSGDLSVYWYQQSLDQGLQFLIQYYNGEERAKGNILERFSAQQFPDLHSELNLSSLELGDSALYFCASSVENPSGSADGTQYFGPGTRLTVL.

This clonotype was counted only a few times. The chain recombines TRBV7-9 with TRBJ2-7, with D perhaps TRBD1 (5 bases). The CDR3 is 16 amino acids. The germline CDR1 and CDR2 sequences are SEHNR and FQNEAQ (reference sequence). V was pared by 5 bases and J by 0 bases, with 17 bases between. The CDR3 protein is CASSPRGQGYSYEQYF. CDR3 bases: TGTGCCAGCAGCCCCCGAGGACAAGGGTACTCCTACGAGCAGTACTTC.

This rearrangement joins TRBV7-2 to TRBJ1-2; tentatively, D is TRBD1 (5 bases). V dropped 3 bases and J dropped 2 bases, with 13 bases sitting between them. CDR1 and CDR2 from the germline V gene are SGHTA and FQGNSA. CDR3 length equals 15 residues. CDR3 in DNA: TGTGCCAGCAGCTTTACAGGAGAATCAAACTATGGCTACACCTTC. Protein product: CASSFTGESNYGYTF.

This clonotype was found many times. The chain recombines TRBV7-9 with TRBJ1-2, with D unresolved. The CDR3 runs 12 residues. CDR1 SEHNR and CDR2 FQNEAQ come from the germline V gene (reference sequence). V lost 5 bases to trimming and J lost 8 bases, with 12 bases between them. In nucleotides, the CDR3 is TGTGCCAGCAGCCACACCCGGAGAGGCTACACCTTC. Translating gives CASSHTRRGYTF.

This clonotype was seen more than once but under ten times. The V and J genes are TRBV7-3 and TRBJ2-3; D gene unclear. The germline V gene has CDR1 SGHTA and CDR2 FQGTGA. CDR3 length: 13 residues. The ends were cut back, 4 bases at V and 4 bases at J, with 9 bases in the middle. The CDR3 sequence: CASSYLMSDTQYF. CDR3 in DNA: TGTGCCAGCAGCTACCTAATGTCAGATACGCAGTATTTT.

Ten or more counts support this clonotype. The V gene is TRBV12-3 or TRBV12-4, the J gene TRBJ1-5; no reliable D call. CDR3 length equals 15 residues. Trimming cost V 5 bases and J 8 bases, with 19 bases left between them. CDR3 residues: CASSPNHGRGEPQHF. In DNA form, the CDR3 reads TGTGCCAGCAGTCCGAATCATGGGCGGGGTGAGCCCCAGCATTTT.

Ten or more counts support this clonotype. The rearrangement links TRBV7-3 to TRBJ2-1; D unresolved. The CDR3 contains 13 residues. V was pared by 5 bases and J by 7 bases, with 12 bases between. The germline CDR1 and CDR2 sequences are SGHTA and FQGTGA. This CDR3 is CASSASTGNEQFF. The CDR3 DNA reads as TGTGCCAGCAGCGCCTCGACGGGTAATGAGCAGTTCTTC. Supplemented by reference TRBV7-3 and TRBJ2-1, the full variable domain reads GAGVSQTPSNKVTEKGKYVELRCDPISGHTALYWYRQSLGQGPEFLIYFQGTGAADDSGLPNDRFFAVRPEGSVSTLKIQRTERGDSAVYLCASSASTGNEQFFGPGTRLTVL.

This clonotype was recorded many times. This chain connects TRBV7-2 to TRBJ2-2; TRBD2 is a possible D gene (5 bases). The ends were cut back, 3 bases at V and 1 base at J, with 6 bases in the middle. The germline V gene encodes CDR1 SGHTA and CDR2 FQGNSA. The CDR3 runs to 14 residues. The CDR3 is CASSLRVNTGELFF. The CDR3 DNA sequence: TGTGCCAGCAGCTTGAGGGTGAACACCGGGGAGCTGTTTTTT.

This clonotype was counted at least ten times. The CDR3 sequence: CSASGLVAYGELFF. CDR3 DNA: TGCAGTGCTAGTGGACTAGTTGCTTACGGGGAGCTGTTTTTT. The V call is TRBV20-1, the J call TRBJ2-2; 7 positions agree with TRBD2. V lost 3 bases to trimming and J lost 7 bases; unmatched junction nucleotides: 8. Germline lookup yields CDR1 DFQATT and CDR2 SNEGSKA (reference sequence). The CDR3 extends over 14 amino acids.

Only a few counts were recorded for this clonotype. J is TRBJ2-3 and V is TRBV7-8, with TRBD2 as a possible D gene (5 bases). Germline V CDR1 and CDR2: SGHVS, FQNEAQ. This CDR3 region has 15 residues. Trimming cost V 5 bases and J 0 bases, with 12 bases left between them. The CDR3 DNA reads as TGTGCCAGCAGCGGACTGGAATATAGCACAGATACGCAGTATTTT. Amino acids: CASSGLEYSTDTQYF.

This clonotype appeared many times. The V and J genes are TRBV9 and TRBJ2-3; maybe TRBD1 (6 bases). CDR1 is SGDLS and CDR2 is YYNGEE in the germline V gene. The V end lost 4 bases, the J end lost 2 bases, and 14 bases lay between the germline ends. This CDR3 region has 15 residues. The CDR3 here is CASSPYGQNTDTQYF. DNA of the CDR3: TGTGCCAGCAGCCCATACGGACAGAACACAGATACGCAGTATTTT.

The chain uses TRBV29-1 and TRBJ2-4; D remains unclear. V lost 4 bases, J lost 8 bases, and 12 bases lay in between. Germline lookup yields CDR1 SQVTM and CDR2 ANQGSEA. The CDR3 sequence is 12 residues long. For the CDR3, the DNA is TGCAGCGTTGGGCACTCGCTTGACATTCAGTACTTC. As protein: CSVGHSLDIQYF.